This section outlines one TCR beta chain sequence together with its context. Its antigen is currently unknown. The data were taken from a study of T cell responses to AZD1222 COVID-19 vaccine. Study-wide points: Spike-specific TCR breadth and depth were elevated following two AZD1222 doses. The peak T cell response came first, and repertoires were sampled only after it. Donors in the cohort were predominantly white British and more often female, and clonal diversity was possibly underestimated.

Assay used: immunoSEQ multiplex PCR; TCRdb lists only in-frame clones, some missing. The profile covers about 150,000 clones, with around nine tenths appearing a single time and around 1.6% taken by the ten largest. The source was peripheral blood, collected on day 0 of AZD1222 vaccination. This TCR was sampled from an adult in good health.

As DNA, the CDR3 is TGCGCCAGCAGCTCGCGGGACAGGGGACTAGCGGGAGTTGCTGAGCAGTTCTTC. This sequence encodes CASSSRDRGLAGVAEQFF. The chain links TRBV5-1 to TRBJ2-1, with TRBD2 identical over 14 bases. This CDR3 comprises 18 residues. V shed 3 bases and J 9 bases; nucleotides not matched to a gene: 14. CDR1 is SGHRS, CDR2 YFSETQ, per germline.